This T cell receptor (beta chain) is from a study of T cell repertoires in cytomegalovirus infection. Overall study context: Public signatures in TCR beta pointed to CMV infection and matching HLA type.

A word on this clonotype: Its antigen is not known.

Whole-study findings and limits: The ex vivo response showed dominance by HLA-C-restricted CMV-specific TCR beta clonotypes. Summed frequency of shared TCR beta families picked out CMV carriers who also had the relevant HLA.

MiXCR, applied by TCRdb to the reads, yields one record per CDR3 protein. The data hold about 110,000 distinct CDR3 sequences, with over 9% observed a single time. The source material was PBMCs, sequenced either directly or after in vitro stimulation (not recorded which). This receptor was identified in a human donor in good health (CMV status not recorded). Some clones in this sample may be carry-over from other donors' samples.

CDR3 amino acids: CATTGILAGELFF. The CDR3 DNA follows: TGTGCCACCACGGGGATCCTGGCCGGGGAGCTGTTTTTT. The chain joins TRBV15 to TRBJ2-2, with a weak D call TRBD2 (5 bases). Trimming stripped 7 bases from V and 6 bases from J, with 12 bases between. This CDR3 region has 13 residues. From germline, CDR1 is LNHNV and CDR2 YYDKDF (reference sequence).